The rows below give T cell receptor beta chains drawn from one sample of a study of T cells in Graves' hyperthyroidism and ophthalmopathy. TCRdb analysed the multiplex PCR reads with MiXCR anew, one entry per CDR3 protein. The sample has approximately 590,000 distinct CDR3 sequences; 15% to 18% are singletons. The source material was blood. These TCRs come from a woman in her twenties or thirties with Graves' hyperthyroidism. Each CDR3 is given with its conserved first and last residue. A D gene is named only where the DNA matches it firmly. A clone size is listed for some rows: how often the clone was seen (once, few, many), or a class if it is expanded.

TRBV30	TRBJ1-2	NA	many	CAYDRPLNYGYTF	TGTGCTTACGACAGGCCACTTAACTATGGCTACACCTTC
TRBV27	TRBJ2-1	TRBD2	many	CASSLGGRMNEQFF	TGTGCCAGCAGTTTGGGAGGGAGGATGAATGAGCAGTTCTTC
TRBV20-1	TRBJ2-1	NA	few	CSGPGQSGTQFF	TGCAGTGGGCCGGGACAATCTGGGACGCAGTTCTTC
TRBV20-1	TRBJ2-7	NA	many	CSARDTRSYEQYF	TGCAGTGCTAGAGATACTAGATCCTACGAGCAGTACTTC
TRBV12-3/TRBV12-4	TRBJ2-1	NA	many	CASSLARTTPKYNEQFF	TGTGCCAGCAGTTTAGCGAGGACTACCCCAAAGTACAATGAGCAGTTCTTC
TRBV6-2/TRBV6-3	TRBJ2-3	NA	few	CASRAPFGGTDTQYF	TGTGCCAGCAGGGCCCCTTTCGGGGGCACAGATACGCAGTATTTT
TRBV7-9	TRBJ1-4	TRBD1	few	CASSGSRGRGLTNEKLFF	TGTGCCAGCAGCGGTTCCAGGGGGCGCGGGCTAACTAATGAAAAACTGTTTTTT
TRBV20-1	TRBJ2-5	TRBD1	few	CSARDGGTGQETQYF	TGCAGTGCTAGAGATGGAGGGACAGGACAAGAGACCCAGTACTTC
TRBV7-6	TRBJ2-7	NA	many	CASSLEGATTYEQYF	TGTGCCAGCAGCTTAGAGGGTGCCACCACCTACGAGCAGTACTTC
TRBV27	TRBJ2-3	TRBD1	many	CASTPTGGTDTQYF	TGTGCCAGCACTCCAACAGGGGGCACAGATACGCAGTATTTT
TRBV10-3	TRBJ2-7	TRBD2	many	CAISESSGIFEQYF	TGTGCCATCAGTGAGTCTAGCGGGATTTTCGAGCAGTACTTC
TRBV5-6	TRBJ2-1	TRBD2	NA	CASSSGLAGEQFF	TGTGCCAGCAGCTCGGGACTAGCGGGAGAGCAGTTCTTC
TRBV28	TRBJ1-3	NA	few	CASSQPLGGAIRNTIYF	TGTGCCAGCAGTCAACCCCTAGGGGGGGCCATCCGAAACACCATATATTTT
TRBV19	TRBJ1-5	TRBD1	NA	CATSTTGGTQPQHF	TGTGCCACCAGCACGACAGGGGGGACTCAGCCCCAGCATTTT
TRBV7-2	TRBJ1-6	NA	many	CASSLAGSGSPLHF	TGTGCCAGCAGCTTAGCCGGGTCGGGATCACCCCTCCACTTT
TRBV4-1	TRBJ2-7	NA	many	CASSPSRQSAHEQYF	TGCGCCAGCAGCCCCTCTCGGCAGTCGGCCCACGAGCAGTACTTC
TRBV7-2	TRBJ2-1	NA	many	CASSFGLEIDEQFF	TGTGCCAGCAGCTTCGGTCTAGAGATCGATGAGCAGTTCTTC
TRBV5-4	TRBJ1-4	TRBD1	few	CASSPGQGPNEKLFF	TGTGCCAGCAGCCCCGGACAGGGCCCTAATGAAAAACTGTTTTTT
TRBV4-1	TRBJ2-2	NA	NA	CASSQESSVPGELFF	TGCGCCAGCAGCCAAGAATCTAGCGTTCCCGGGGAGCTGTTTTTT
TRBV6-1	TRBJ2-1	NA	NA	CASRTVTYNEQFF	TGTGCCAGCCGGACGGTAACCTACAATGAGCAGTTCTTC
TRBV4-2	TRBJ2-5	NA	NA	CASSRIQGPETQYF	TGTGCCAGCAGCCGCATACAGGGCCCAGAGACCCAGTACTTC
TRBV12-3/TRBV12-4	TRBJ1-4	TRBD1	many	CASRRDRTNEKLFF	TGTGCCAGCAGGAGGGACAGGACTAATGAAAAACTGTTTTTT
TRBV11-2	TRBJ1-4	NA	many	CASSLAGGAKLFF	TGTGCCAGCAGCTTAGCCGGCGGAGCGAAACTGTTTTTT